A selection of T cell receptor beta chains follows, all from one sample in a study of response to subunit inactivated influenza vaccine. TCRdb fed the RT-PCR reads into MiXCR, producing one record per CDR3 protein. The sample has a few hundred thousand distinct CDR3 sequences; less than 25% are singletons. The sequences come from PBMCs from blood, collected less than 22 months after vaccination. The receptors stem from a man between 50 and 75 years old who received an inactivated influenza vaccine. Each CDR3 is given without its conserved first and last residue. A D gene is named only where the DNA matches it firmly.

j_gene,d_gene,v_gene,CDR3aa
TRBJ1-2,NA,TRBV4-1,ASSQDRTDDGYT
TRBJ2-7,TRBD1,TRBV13,ASSPPLRDRPYEQY
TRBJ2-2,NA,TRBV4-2,ASSHVYRGTGELF
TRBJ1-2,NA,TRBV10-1,ASSSGNYGYT
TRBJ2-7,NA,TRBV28,ASSLPGTRTYEQY
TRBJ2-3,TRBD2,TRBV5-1,ASSTGTSFSTDTQY
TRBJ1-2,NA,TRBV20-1,SALTVNYGYT
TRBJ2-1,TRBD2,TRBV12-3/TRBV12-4,ASSPTAGLANNEQF
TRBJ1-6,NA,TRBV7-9,ASSFEGLGSPLH
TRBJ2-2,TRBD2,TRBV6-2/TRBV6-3,ASSYVTSGRAVWTGELF
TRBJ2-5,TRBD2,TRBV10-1,ASSGTSQETQY
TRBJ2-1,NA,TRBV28,ASSLPMPPNEQF
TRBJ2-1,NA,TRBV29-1,SVETGEQF
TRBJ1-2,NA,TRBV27,ASSLDGGRGYGYT
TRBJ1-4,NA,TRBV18,ASSRRDKNEKLF
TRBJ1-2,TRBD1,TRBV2,ASSTRQGNYGYT
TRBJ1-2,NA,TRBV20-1,SAPRTDRPT